The next 11 T cell receptor beta chains were all read from a single sample in a study of shared clonotypes between healthy human individuals. Here immunoSEQ multiplex PCR was the method, and the copy in TCRdb shows in-frame clones only, minus some. The top ten clones hold 0.37% of a sample with fewer than 3 million clones, less than 95% of them seen once. Sequencing was carried out using naive CD4+ T cells from PBMCs. Regarding subset: CD45RA+ positively selected. These receptors were collected from a man younger than 30 in good health. Some clones in this sample may be carry-over from other donors' samples.

V and J are TRBV7-9 and TRBJ1-1; D gene ambiguous. Trimming removed 5 bases at V and 0 bases at J, with 10 bases between. The CDR3 covers 14 residues. Per the germline V gene, CDR1 is SEHNR and CDR2 is FQNEAQ (reference sequence). The CDR3 DNA sequence: TGTGCCAGCAGCCAAAATCTACTGAACACTGAAGCTTTCTTT. This encodes CASSQNLLNTEAFF.

The chain combines TRBV15 with TRBJ2-7; either TRBD1 or TRBD2 may supply D (5 bases each). Trimming cost V 1 base and J 1 base, with 11 bases left between them. The CDR3 spans 15 residues. From germline, CDR1 is LNHNV and CDR2 YYDKDF (reference sequence). As DNA, the CDR3 is TGTGCCACCAGCAGAGGTCCAGGGAGTTCCTACGAGCAGTACTTC. The encoded protein is CATSRGPGSSYEQYF.

On this clone: Other nucleotide sequences in the sample specify the same CDR3. The chain uses TRBV7-9 and TRBJ1-5, with TRBD1 matching over 7 bases. Unmatched junction bases numbered 6, after V lost 5 bases and J lost 2 bases. This CDR3 has 15 amino acids. The germline V gene has CDR1 SEHNR and CDR2 FQNEAQ (reference sequence). CDR3 residues: CASSRDRVGNQPQHF. The CDR3 DNA is TGTGCCAGCAGCAGAGACAGGGTTGGCAATCAGCCCCAGCATTTT. Looking up the rest from reference TRBV7-9 and TRBJ1-5 gives the full variable domain: DTGVSQNPRHKITKRGQNVTFRCDPISEHNRLYWYRQTLGQGPEFLTYFQNEAQLEKSRLLSDRFSAERPKGSFSTLEIQRTEQGDSAMYLCASSRDRVGNQPQHFGDGTRLSIL.

The V and J genes are TRBV19 and TRBJ2-5; 7 bases are shared with TRBD1. The trim removed 3 bases at V and 5 bases at J, leaving 3 bases unmatched. The CDR3 is made up of 13 amino acids. CDR1 and CDR2 from the germline V gene are LNHDA and SQIVND (reference sequence). The CDR3, as DNA: TGTGCCAGTAGTATCAGGGGGTCCGAGACCCAGTACTTC. Translated, it gives CASSIRGSETQYF.

Notes on this clone: Other DNA sequences in this specimen translate into the identical CDR3. The V call is TRBV7-2, the J call TRBJ1-2; D is undetermined. Germline CDR1 reads SGHTA; CDR2 reads FQGNSA. Trimming shortened V by 1 base and J by 3 bases, and 6 bases separated the two germline ends. The CDR3 contains 13 residues. CDR3 loop: CASSLDRDYGYTF. In nucleotides, the CDR3 is TGTGCCAGCAGCTTAGATAGAGACTATGGCTACACCTTC.

The chain links TRBV7-9 to TRBJ2-6; 10 nucleotides agree with TRBD2. CDR1 and CDR2 (germline): SEHNR, FQNEAQ (reference sequence). CDR3 length equals 18 residues. V dropped 5 bases and J dropped 0; count of bases not matched to a gene: 7. CDR3 protein: CASSTSGTSPSGANVLTF. CDR3 nucleotides: TGTGCCAGCAGCACTAGCGGGACCTCTCCCTCTGGGGCCAACGTCCTGACTTTC.

The gene calls are TRBV10-3 and TRBJ2-1; D gene uncertain. The CDR3 is made up of 12 amino acids. Germline CDR1 is ENHRY and CDR2 is SYGVKD. V was shortened by 8 bases and J by 1 base, with 6 bases between the two germline ends. This CDR3 is CAIATSYNEQFF. The CDR3 bases are TGTGCCATCGCTACTTCCTACAATGAGCAGTTCTTC.

The rearrangement links TRBV5-6 to TRBJ2-5, with D tentatively TRBD2 (6 bases). Germline CDR1 and CDR2: SGHDT and YYEEEE. The CDR3 sequence is 13 residues long. V was cut by 7 bases and J by 0 bases, with 10 bases left in between. CDR3 protein: CASQSGHQETQYF. The CDR3 DNA is TGTGCCAGCCAAAGCGGGCACCAAGAGACCCAGTACTTC.

The chain links TRBV5-1 to TRBJ2-3; D is unresolved. Trimming stripped 2 bases from V and 4 bases from J, with 14 bases between. The CDR3 has 15 residues. Germline lookup yields CDR1 SGHRS and CDR2 YFSETQ. The CDR3 DNA reads as TGCGCCAGCAGCTTAATGGCAGAAGGCTCAGATACGCAGTATTTT. It specifies CASSLMAEGSDTQYF.

This clone was seen only once. The V and J genes are TRBV6-5 and TRBJ1-6; weak D call: TRBD1 (6 bases). The CDR3 is 15 residues long. Germline CDR1 reads MNHEY; CDR2 reads SVGAGI. Trimming left V 6 bases short and J 7 bases short, with 16 bases between. The CDR3 is CASRRLRTANSPLHF. For the CDR3, the DNA is TGTGCCAGCAGACGCCTTAGGACAGCGAATTCACCCCTCCACTTT.

This chain connects TRBV4-3 to TRBJ1-3; D may be TRBD1 (5 bases). Germline V gives CDR1 LGHNA, CDR2 YSLEER. V lost 0 bases to trimming and J lost 4 bases, with 10 bases between them. The CDR3 runs 15 residues. The CDR3 sequence: CASSQDGGYGNTIYF. In DNA form, the CDR3 reads TGCGCCAGCAGCCAAGACGGGGGGTACGGAAACACCATATATTTT.